This TCR beta chain derives from a study of control samples from healthy donors and cancer patients. Sequenced by immunoSEQ multiplex PCR; TCRdb stores in-frame clones only, minus some. The data show roughly 400,000 clones, with 90% seen just once and 5.5% to 7.5% held by the top ten. From germline, CDR1 is MNHEY and CDR2 SVGAGI. The CDR3 has 15 amino acids. J lost 4 bases, V lost 6 bases, and 9 bases had no gene match. Material: PBMCs. This clonotype was sampled from a man between 40 and 49 years old with head and neck cancer. The rearrangement uses TRBV6-5 and TRBJ2-1; the match to TRBD1 covers 7 bases. CDR3: CASSTHRGGYNEQFF. The CDR3 DNA is TGTGCCAGCAGCACACACAGGGGTGGTTACAATGAGCAGTTCTTC.